Presented here are 4 T cell receptor beta chains from one specimen sequenced in a study of response to subunit inactivated influenza vaccine. TCRdb passed the RT-PCR reads through MiXCR, listing each CDR3 protein once. The sample records some 570,000 distinct CDR3 sequences, about 10% being singletons. The same specimen was also included in a second study, on T cells expressing NK-cell markers. From that second work: As the method of synthesis, 5'RACE template switching with UMIs yielded TCR beta cDNA.

Sample: PBMCs from blood, taken on the day of vaccination. These receptors all come from a man aged 50 to 60 who received an inactivated influenza vaccine.

A few counts support this clonotype. This rearrangement joins TRBV2 to TRBJ2-2; 8 bases match TRBD1. Germline V gene lookup returns CDR1 SNHLY and CDR2 FYNNEI. This CDR3 contains 15 residues. The V gene end was trimmed by 0 bases and the J gene end by 5 bases; junction bases not matched to a gene: 2. The CDR3 sequence is CASSEAQGVTGELFF. The CDR3 coding sequence is TGTGCCAGCAGTGAAGCACAGGGGGTTACCGGGGAGCTGTTTTTT.

V is TRBV6-1 and J is TRBJ2-2, with 9 positions matching TRBD2. Germline CDR1 is MNHNS and CDR2 is SASEGT. Trimming removed 5 bases from V and 3 bases from J; junction bases left unmatched: 7. The CDR3 extends over 16 amino acids. As DNA, the CDR3 is TGTGCCAGCAGTCAATCTAGCGGGGATCACACCGGGGAGCTGTTTTTT. Protein: CASSQSSGDHTGELFF.

The V and J genes are TRBV4-3 and TRBJ2-3; 11 bases map to TRBD2. V lost 2 bases, J lost 0 bases, and 10 bases stayed unmatched. There are 19 residues in the CDR3. Germline V gene data show CDR1 as LGHNA and CDR2 as YSLEER. The CDR3 DNA reads TGCGCCAGCAGCCAACTAGCGGGAGGCCCCAGGGGGAGCACAGATACGCAGTATTTT. Amino acid sequence: CASSQLAGGPRGSTDTQYF.

This clonotype was seen a few times. V and J are TRBV2 and TRBJ2-7; 10 positions agree with TRBD2. CDR1 and CDR2 (germline): SNHLY, FYNNEI. The junction had 3 bases not matched to a gene; V was cut back by 3 bases and J by 4 bases. This CDR3 has 14 residues. The CDR3, as DNA: TGTGCCAGCAGTGAGGCTAGCGGGAGATACGAGCAGTACTTC. Its protein is CASSEASGRYEQYF. Full variable domain (remainder filled in from reference TRBV2 and TRBJ2-7): EPEVTQTPSHQVTQMGQEVILRCVPISNHLYFYWYRQILGQKVEFLVSFYNNEISEKSEIFDDQFSVERPDGSNFTLKIRSTKLEDSAMYFCASSEASGRYEQYFGPGTRLTVT.